This T cell receptor (beta chain) was sequenced in a study of blood T cells in healthy people across ages. The table lists this clonotype with a few counts. The second PCR ran roughly 7 to 12 cycles with a sample-barcoded 5' primer and J-beta primers. A single record per CDR3 protein comes from TCRdb applying MiXCR to the 5' RACE reads. The table shows hundreds of thousands of distinct CDR3 sequences, with roughly two fifths occurring only once. This CDR3 region has 15 residues. The germline V gene has CDR1 SGHAT and CDR2 FQNNGV. V was pared by 6 bases and J by 5 bases, with 11 bases of the junction left unmatched.

The sequencing input was blood. V and J are TRBV11-2 and TRBJ2-3; 7 bases match TRBD2. This receptor was taken from a woman aged 55-69 years in good health. CDR3 sequence: CASRAAGTTGDTQYF. The CDR3 nucleotides read TGTGCCAGCAGAGCTGCCGGGACTACGGGAGATACGCAGTATTTT. Using reference TRBV11-2 and TRBJ2-3 for the parts outside the CDR3, the full variable domain is EAGVAQSPRYKIIEKRQSVAFWCNPISGHATLYWYQQILGQGPKLLIQFQNNGVVDDSQLPKDRFSAERLKGVDSTLKIQPAKLEDSAVYLCASRAAGTTGDTQYFGPGTRLTVL.